Listed below are T cell receptor beta chains from one sample, sequenced in a study of T cell responses to AZD1222 COVID-19 vaccine. Generated by immunoSEQ multiplex PCR, the TCRdb table keeps only in-frame clones and is missing some. The data show about 150,000 clones, around 90% seen once. The sample consisted of peripheral blood, taken 28 days after the second dose of the MenACWY control vaccine. The receptors derive from an adult who received the MenACWY meningococcal vaccine as a control. The CDR3 runs from the conserved cysteine through the conserved F or W. D genes are given only for firm matches. Expanded clones are given a class, and other clones once, few, many or no size at all.

J gene: TRBJ1-1
D gene: -
clone size: once
V gene: TRBV4-2
CDR3 protein: CASSLDPETVNTEAFF
CDR3 DNA: TGTGCCAGCAGCCTCGACCCTGAGACAGTGAACACTGAAGCTTTCTTT

J gene: TRBJ2-7
D gene: -
clone size: -
V gene: TRBV28
CDR3 protein: CASSSPQGRVGEQYF
CDR3 DNA: TGTGCCAGCAGTTCCCCCCAGGGGAGGGTAGGCGAGCAGTACTTC

J gene: TRBJ1-6
D gene: -
clone size: -
V gene: TRBV12-3/TRBV12-4
CDR3 protein: CASSFGGPLHF
CDR3 DNA: TGTGCCAGCAGTTTTGGGGGACCCCTCCACTTT

J gene: TRBJ2-7
D gene: -
clone size: -
V gene: TRBV18
CDR3 protein: CASSPYEHEQYF
CDR3 DNA: TGTGCCAGCTCACCATACGAGCACGAGCAGTACTTC

J gene: TRBJ2-3
D gene: -
clone size: -
V gene: TRBV7-9
CDR3 protein: CASSYTEGTDTQYF
CDR3 DNA: TGTGCCAGCAGCTACACCGAGGGCACAGATACGCAGTATTTT

J gene: TRBJ1-1
D gene: -
clone size: once
V gene: TRBV15
CDR3 protein: CATSRMIVREAEAFF
CDR3 DNA: TGTGCCACCAGCAGAATGATTGTTCGGGAGGCTGAAGCTTTCTTT

J gene: TRBJ1-3
D gene: -
clone size: -
V gene: TRBV12-3/TRBV12-4
CDR3 protein: CASSFQIGNTIYF
CDR3 DNA: TGTGCCAGCAGTTTCCAGATTGGAAACACCATATATTTT

J gene: TRBJ1-5
D gene: -
clone size: -
V gene: TRBV5-6
CDR3 protein: CASSEGLGQPQHF
CDR3 DNA: TGTGCCAGCAGCGAAGGTCTGGGTCAGCCCCAGCATTTT

J gene: TRBJ1-6
D gene: -
clone size: -
V gene: TRBV28
CDR3 protein: CASKGDSPLHF
CDR3 DNA: TGTGCGAGTAAGGGGGATTCACCCCTCCACTTT

J gene: TRBJ1-5
D gene: -
clone size: -
V gene: TRBV6-5
CDR3 protein: CASSYSWSNQPQHF
CDR3 DNA: TGTGCCAGCAGTTACTCCTGGAGCAATCAGCCCCAGCATTTT

J gene: TRBJ2-5
D gene: -
clone size: -
V gene: TRBV3-1/TRBV3-2
CDR3 protein: CASSLTPGGEETQYF
CDR3 DNA: TGTGCCAGCAGCCTCACACCCGGCGGGGAGGAGACCCAGTACTTC

J gene: TRBJ2-1
D gene: -
clone size: -
V gene: TRBV3-1/TRBV3-2
CDR3 protein: CASSQEQFF
CDR3 DNA: TGTGCCAGCAGCCAAGAACAGTTCTTC

J gene: TRBJ1-1
D gene: -
clone size: once
V gene: TRBV5-1
CDR3 protein: CASRTDRTEAFF
CDR3 DNA: TGCGCCAGCAGAACGGATCGCACTGAAGCTTTCTTT

J gene: TRBJ2-1
D gene: -
clone size: -
V gene: TRBV30
CDR3 protein: CAWSGREQFF
CDR3 DNA: TGTGCCTGGAGTGGCCGCGAGCAGTTCTTC

J gene: TRBJ2-1
D gene: -
clone size: -
V gene: TRBV7-2
CDR3 protein: CASSSSRGGKQFF
CDR3 DNA: TGTGCCAGCAGCTCTAGCCGGGGCGGGAAGCAGTTCTTC

J gene: TRBJ2-1
D gene: -
clone size: -
V gene: TRBV4-3
CDR3 protein: CASSRARDTYNEQFF
CDR3 DNA: TGCGCCAGCAGCCGAGCGAGGGATACCTACAATGAGCAGTTCTTC

J gene: TRBJ2-7
D gene: -
clone size: once
V gene: TRBV29-1
CDR3 protein: CSVELRREQYF
CDR3 DNA: TGCAGCGTTGAGCTCCGGCGGGAGCAGTACTTC

J gene: TRBJ1-5
D gene: -
clone size: -
V gene: TRBV19
CDR3 protein: CASSTGRNQPQHF
CDR3 DNA: TGTGCCAGTAGTACCGGGCGGAATCAGCCCCAGCATTTT

J gene: TRBJ2-7
D gene: -
clone size: -
V gene: TRBV7-2
CDR3 protein: CASRLGLYEQYF
CDR3 DNA: TGTGCCAGCAGGTTAGGCCTCTACGAGCAGTACTTC

J gene: TRBJ1-1
D gene: -
clone size: -
V gene: TRBV4-1
CDR3 protein: CASSQYGTLAEGNTEAFF
CDR3 DNA: TGCGCCAGCAGCCAATACGGGACATTGGCAGAGGGGAACACTGAAGCTTTCTTT

J gene: TRBJ1-1
D gene: -
clone size: -
V gene: TRBV4-1
CDR3 protein: CASSQDRGFAEAFF
CDR3 DNA: TGCGCCAGCAGCCAAGATCGAGGGTTCGCTGAAGCTTTCTTT

J gene: TRBJ1-1
D gene: -
clone size: -
V gene: TRBV5-6
CDR3 protein: CASSSGRRMNTEAFF
CDR3 DNA: TGTGCCAGCTCTTCGGGTCGGCGAATGAACACTGAAGCTTTCTTT

J gene: TRBJ1-1
D gene: -
clone size: -
V gene: TRBV10-3
CDR3 protein: CAISRTKTENTEAFF
CDR3 DNA: TGTGCCATCAGCCGGACGAAGACTGAGAACACTGAAGCTTTCTTT